The 13 T cell receptor beta chains presented below share a single source sample, sequenced in a study of blood T cells in healthy people across ages. Combining a sample-barcoded 5' primer with a J-beta primer mix, a second PCR ran for roughly 7 to 12 cycles. From the 5' RACE reads, TCRdb called clonotypes with MiXCR, one entry per CDR3 protein. The repertoire includes some 700,000 distinct CDR3 sequences, about 20% of them detected once, and around a fifth sits in the top ten. The source material was blood. The receptors were gathered from a man aged 70-80 years in good health.

The chain carries TRBV7-9 and TRBJ2-2; D gene uncertain. Germline assignment: CDR1 SEHNR and CDR2 FQNEAQ (reference sequence). There are 12 residues in the CDR3. V was trimmed by 4 bases and J by 8 bases, leaving 8 bases between them. The CDR3 DNA is TGTGCCAGCAGCTCCTTGGCAGGGGAGCTGTTTTTT. Translated, it gives CASSSLAGELFF.

In this sample, this clonotype turned up many times. The chain links TRBV7-7 to TRBJ1-4, with D possibly matching TRBD1 (5 bases). The V and J ends lost 5 bases and 4 bases respectively, with 14 bases between them. Germline V gives CDR1 SSHAT, CDR2 FNYEAQ (reference sequence). The CDR3 loop spans 15 amino acids. DNA for the CDR3: TGTGCCAGCAGCCCCGGACTGGGGCATAATGAAAAACTGTTTTTT. Amino acid sequence: CASSPGLGHNEKLFF.

The chain employs TRBV20-1 and TRBJ2-3; 15 positions agree with TRBD2. Trimming took 5 bases from V and 5 from J; bases not matched to a gene: 2. CDR1 is DFQATT, CDR2 SNEGSKA, per germline (reference sequence). This CDR3 has 14 residues. The CDR3 protein is CSAGTSGGKDTQYF. CDR3 nucleotide sequence: TGCAGTGCTGGGACTAGCGGGGGGAAAGATACGCAGTATTTT.

The sample holds a few counts of this clonotype. This chain joins TRBV6-5 and TRBJ1-1, with TRBD1 as a possible D gene (5 bases). The germline CDR1 and CDR2 sequences are MNHEY and SVGAGI. V was shortened by 0 bases and J by 8 bases, with 13 bases between the two germline ends. This CDR3 is 14 amino acids long. The DNA of the CDR3 is TGTGCCAGCAGTTACTCGGGGGGTGCTCCAGAAGCTTTCTTT. Its protein product is CASSYSGGAPEAFF.

The rearrangement links TRBV6-5 to TRBJ1-1; 8 bases agree with TRBD1. J gave up 7 bases and V 6 bases, and 10 bases lay outside the gene matches. The CDR3 is 14 residues long. Germline-derived CDR1 and CDR2 are MNHEY and SVGAGI. The CDR3 is CASRRSQGVGEAFF. Here the CDR3 DNA reads TGTGCCAGCAGAAGGTCACAGGGGGTCGGTGAAGCTTTCTTT.

The table lists this clonotype with a few counts. This chain uses TRBV21-1 with TRBJ2-1; the DNA was not used to check the table's D call, TRBD2. TRBV21-1 is given as a pseudogene. There are 15 residues in the CDR3. CDR3 loop: CASIGRPTSHNEQFF. CDR3 DNA sequence: TGTGCCAGCATAGGACGGCCCACATCCCACAATGAGCAGTTCTTC.

This chain links TRBV12-3 or TRBV12-4 with TRBJ2-1; the D gene is possibly TRBD2 (6 bases). The V gene lost 1 base and the J gene lost 9 bases, with 13 bases spanning the gap. This CDR3 region has 14 residues. The CDR3 is CASSLGSGVGEQFF. The CDR3 coding sequence is TGTGCCAGCAGTTTAGGCTCGGGAGTCGGTGAGCAGTTCTTC.

This chain links TRBV18 with TRBJ1-2; D is uncertain. The ends were cut back, 1 base at V and 4 bases at J, with 7 bases in the middle. From germline, CDR1 is KGHSH and CDR2 LQKENI. CDR3 length: 13 residues. CDR3 nucleotide sequence: TGTGCCAGCTCACCACAGGACGGCTATGGCTACACCTTC. Translating it yields CASSPQDGYGYTF.

The V gene is TRBV12-3 or TRBV12-4, the J gene TRBJ2-7, with 9 positions matching TRBD2. The CDR3 spans 15 residues. Here the CDR3 reads CASSPGLALPYEQCV. The CDR3 DNA follows: TGTGCCAGCAGCCCGGGACTAGCACTACCCTACGAGCAGTGCGTC.

A few counts support this clonotype. The CDR3 spells CASSLGLIRDFGHGYTF. The CDR3 nucleotides read TGTGCCAGCAGCTTAGGGTTAATCAGGGATTTCGGACATGGCTACACCTTC. The chain links TRBV7-8 to TRBJ1-2; D may be TRBD1 (5 bases). Trimming stripped 1 base from V and 6 bases from J, with 21 bases between. This CDR3 is 17 amino acids long. CDR1 SGHVS and CDR2 FQNEAQ come from the germline V gene.

Written as DNA, the CDR3 is TGCGCCAGCAGTGCGACTAGCGGACCCTACAATGAGCAGTTCTTC. Its translation is CASSATSGPYNEQFF. V is TRBV10-2 and J is TRBJ2-1; 9 bases line up with TRBD2. The CDR3 covers 15 residues. V trimming: 4 bases; J trimming: 2 bases; junction bases outside the gene matches: 3. Per the germline V gene, CDR1 is WSHSY and CDR2 is SAAADI.

The CDR3 DNA follows: TGTGCCAGCTCGGGCGGGACAGCGAACACCGGGGAGCTGTTTTTT. As protein: CASSGGTANTGELFF. The chain combines TRBV18 with TRBJ2-2, with D perhaps TRBD1 (7 bases). Germline loops: CDR1 KGHSH, CDR2 LQKENI. The V gene lost 6 bases and the J gene lost 0 bases, with 11 bases spanning the gap. The CDR3 is made up of 15 amino acids.

This chain connects TRBV20-1 to TRBJ1-2; D is unclear. V shed 0 bases and J shed 8 bases, with 22 bases lying between them. Germline CDR1 reads DFQATT; CDR2 reads SNEGSKA (reference sequence). This CDR3 has 16 amino acids. This chain's CDR3 is CSARDPPTVRASGYTF. The CDR3 DNA reads TGCAGTGCTAGAGATCCCCCCACAGTGAGAGCTTCGGGCTACACCTTC.